One sample yielded the 17 T cell receptor beta chains listed below, sequenced in a study of blood T cell repertoires in COVID-19. Repertoires were generated with immunoSEQ multiplex PCR, while TCRdb's copy carries only in-frame clones and drops some. The repertoire includes roughly 180,000 clones, almost 85% of them detected once, and around 7.6% sits in the top ten. Sequenced input: peripheral blood. The receptors originated from a man between 35 and 55 years old who had recovered from COVID-19.

The chain is built from TRBV7-9 and TRBJ2-1, with TRBD2 matching over 8 bases. The J segment lost 6 bases and the V segment lost 0 bases, leaving 7 bases of the junction unmatched. This CDR3 is built from 16 residues. Germline assignment: CDR1 SEHNR and CDR2 FQNEAQ (reference sequence). The CDR3 region has the DNA TGTGCCAGCAGCTTAGCGCTAAACGGGAGGGGCAATGAGCAGTTCTTC. Its protein is CASSLALNGRGNEQFF.

V and J are TRBV19 and TRBJ1-4; 7 nucleotides agree with TRBD1. V shed 2 bases and J 7 bases; nucleotides not matched to a gene: 7. The CDR3 is 15 amino acids. CDR1 LNHDA and CDR2 SQIVND come from the germline V gene (reference sequence). CDR3 in amino acids: CASSIRTGPAEKLFF. DNA of the CDR3: TGTGCCAGTAGTATAAGGACAGGCCCCGCTGAAAAACTGTTTTTT.

The V and J genes are TRBV4-3 and TRBJ2-5, with a weak D call TRBD1 (6 bases). Germline V gene sequence: CDR1 LGHNA, CDR2 YSLEER. V gave up 0 bases and J gave up 4 bases, with 9 bases separating them. The length of the CDR3 is 14 residues. CDR3 region: CASSQDRGLETQYF. DNA for the CDR3: TGCGCCAGCAGCCAAGACAGGGGCTTAGAGACCCAGTACTTC.

The V call is TRBV28, the J call TRBJ2-1; D remains unclear. V shed 3 bases and J shed 8 bases, with 11 bases lying between them. This CDR3 has 13 amino acids. Germline CDR1 is MDHEN and CDR2 is SYDVKM. The CDR3 nucleotides are TGTGCCAGCAGTTTTTACGACCGGGATGAGCAGTTCTTC. The encoded protein is CASSFYDRDEQFF.

The rearrangement uses TRBV5-1 and TRBJ2-5; maybe TRBD2 (7 bases). The V gene's germline CDR1 is SGHRS and CDR2 YFSETQ. The CDR3 is 15 residues long. V shed 0 bases and J shed 5 bases, with 14 bases lying between them. The CDR3 DNA reads as TGCGCCAGCAGCTTGGGAGGCCGGGGGGCGGAGACCCAGTACTTC. The encoded protein is CASSLGGRGAETQYF.

The chain recombines TRBV6-2 or TRBV6-3 with TRBJ2-7; perhaps TRBD2 as D (6 bases). Trimming pared 4 bases from V and 0 bases from J, leaving 16 bases between. Per the germline V gene, CDR1 is MNHEY and CDR2 is SVGEGT. CDR3 length: 16 residues. DNA for the CDR3: TGTGCCAGCAGTTGGGCAGGGACTCCGATCTCCTACGAGCAGTACTTC. Protein sequence: CASSWAGTPISYEQYF.

The V call is TRBV6-5, the J call TRBJ2-3, with TRBD2 identical over 13 bases. The germline CDR1 and CDR2 sequences are MNHEY and SVGAGI. The CDR3 sequence is 15 residues long. Trimming cost V 8 bases and J 5 bases; bases outside gene matches: 7. Here the CDR3 reads CASGSGTSGVDTQYF. DNA for the CDR3: TGTGCCAGCGGGTCCGGGACTAGCGGGGTAGATACGCAGTATTTT.

The chain employs TRBV28 and TRBJ2-7; the match to TRBD1 covers 7 bases. V was clipped by 3 bases and J by 0 bases; unmatched bases: 8. CDR1 and CDR2 from the germline V gene are MDHEN and SYDVKM. The CDR3 runs 16 residues. CDR3: CASSFQRRGSSYEQYF. CDR3 nucleotide sequence: TGTGCCAGCAGTTTTCAGCGCAGGGGGAGCTCCTACGAGCAGTACTTC.

This clone was detected once. J is TRBJ1-1 and V is TRBV28; TRBD1 matches 7 bases. The CDR3 spans 14 residues. The junction had 6 bases not matched to a gene; V was cut back by 3 bases and J by 5 bases. Per germline, CDR1 MDHEN and CDR2 SYDVKM. This chain's CDR3 is CASSLPDRATEAFF. The CDR3, as DNA: TGTGCCAGCAGTTTGCCTGACAGGGCTACTGAAGCTTTCTTT.

V gene TRBV11-2 combines with J gene TRBJ2-7, with TRBD2 matching 16 bases. CDR3 length equals 15 residues. V was clipped by 5 bases and J by 5 bases; unmatched bases: 3. Germline V lookup: CDR1 SGHAT, CDR2 FQNNGV. The CDR3: CASSGTSGRVHEQYF. The CDR3 region has the DNA TGTGCCAGCAGCGGGACTAGCGGGAGGGTCCACGAGCAGTACTTC.

The chain carries TRBV9 and TRBJ2-3, with a possible D match to TRBD2 (6 bases). V lost 6 bases and J 1 base, leaving 15 bases between the germline ends. CDR3 length equals 15 residues. CDR1 and CDR2 (germline): SGDLS, YYNGEE. This chain's CDR3 is CASTGGGLGTDTQYF. CDR3 sequence (DNA): TGTGCCAGCACGGGTGGAGGGTTAGGCACAGATACGCAGTATTTT. Supplemented by reference TRBV9 and TRBJ2-3, the full variable domain reads DSGVTQTPKHLITATGQRVTLRCSPRSGDLSVYWYQQSLDQGLQFLIQYYNGEERAKGNILERFSAQQFPDLHSELNLSSLELGDSALYFCASTGGGLGTDTQYFGPGTRLTVL.

The chain links TRBV4-3 to TRBJ1-4, with TRBD1 as a possible D gene (6 bases). The CDR3 has 16 amino acids. The V and J ends lost 0 bases and 8 bases respectively, with 16 bases between them. CDR1 LGHNA and CDR2 YSLEER come from the germline V gene. This chain's CDR3 is CASSQDRGHQEEKLFF. As DNA, the CDR3 is TGCGCCAGCAGCCAAGATCGGGGACACCAAGAGGAAAAACTGTTTTTT.

The chain carries TRBV27 and TRBJ1-2; no reliable D call. Germline V CDR1 and CDR2: MNHEY, SMNVEV (reference sequence). The CDR3 sequence is 16 residues long. Between the trimmed V and J ends, which lost 3 bases and 8 bases, there was a span of 22 bases. DNA for the CDR3: TGTGCCAGCAGTTTTTTACCCCACACAGTCAACTCCGGCTACACCTTC. Translation: CASSFLPHTVNSGYTF.

The V and J genes are TRBV3-1 (or the pseudogene TRBV3-2) and TRBJ1-5; D is unclear. The germline V and J ends were trimmed by 0 bases and 4 bases, with 4 bases remaining between them. From germline, CDR1 is LGHDT and CDR2 YNNKEL (reference sequence). The CDR3 is made up of 13 amino acids. CDR3: CASSQDPNQPQHF. DNA of the CDR3: TGTGCCAGCAGCCAAGACCCGAATCAGCCCCAGCATTTT.

The V gene is TRBV2, the J gene TRBJ2-3; 12 positions match TRBD2. This CDR3 is built from 15 residues. Germline loops: CDR1 SNHLY, CDR2 FYNNEI. With 6 bases clipped from V and 5 bases from J, the junction kept 6 bases outside the gene matches. The CDR3 is CASRILAGGGDTQYF. CDR3 in DNA: TGTGCCAGCAGGATACTAGCGGGGGGTGGAGATACGCAGTATTTT.

The genes are TRBV4-2 and TRBJ1-3, with D possibly matching TRBD1 (5 bases). The V gene lost 0 bases and the J gene lost 5 bases, with 14 bases spanning the gap. CDR3 length: 16 amino acids. CDR1 and CDR2 from the germline V gene are LGHNA and YNFKEQ. CDR3 protein: CASSQDTATVRNTIYF. For the CDR3, the DNA is TGTGCCAGCAGCCAAGATACGGCGACAGTCAGAAACACCATATATTTT.

The chain has TRBV29-1 and TRBJ2-7; tentatively, D is TRBD2 (5 bases). V was cut by 6 bases and J by 3 bases, with 15 bases left in between. This CDR3 is 13 amino acids long. CDR1 is SQVTM, CDR2 ANQGSEA, per germline. The DNA of the CDR3 is TGCAGCGTGGGGAAAGGACGGGGCTACGAGCAGTACTTC. Residues: CSVGKGRGYEQYF.